The rows below give T cell receptor beta chains drawn from one sample of a study of blood T cell repertoires in COVID-19. Libraries were prepared by immunoSEQ multiplex PCR; TCRdb keeps only in-frame clonotypes and omits some of them. The data show about 180,000 clones, approximately 83% seen once. The sequencing sample was made of peripheral blood. These receptor sequences come from a man between 60 and 75 years old with acute or convalescent COVID-19. Both conserved end residues are part of each CDR3. The order of the fields is clone size, J gene, D gene, V gene, CDR3 protein, CDR3 DNA. D genes are given only for firm matches. Only part of the rows carry a size: once, few, many, or a class if the clone is expanded.

- | TRBJ1-2 | TRBD1 | TRBV28 | CASSLTTGLDGYTF | TGTGCCAGCAGTTTGACGACAGGGCTCGATGGCTACACCTTC
- | TRBJ2-2 | TRBD1 | TRBV6-6 | CASSYSKGGRTGELFF | TGTGCCAGCAGTTACTCGAAAGGGGGCCGGACCGGGGAGCTGTTTTTT
few | TRBJ1-2 | - | TRBV14 | CASSRRGMGYTF | TGTGCCAGCAGCCGGCGGGGGATGGGCTACACCTTC
once | TRBJ2-7 | - | TRBV7-2 | CASSPRDISYEQYF | TGTGCCAGCAGCCCCCGGGACATCTCCTACGAGCAGTACTTC
- | TRBJ1-5 | - | TRBV28 | CASRPGPLEPQHF | TGTGCCAGCAGACCCGGGCCACTAGAGCCCCAGCATTTT
- | TRBJ2-3 | TRBD2 | TRBV24-1 | CATSDTRAIAGGVTDTQYF | TGTGCCACCAGTGATACCAGGGCAATAGCGGGAGGGGTCACAGATACGCAGTATTTT
- | TRBJ1-1 | - | TRBV28 | CASSLSYSNTEAFF | TGTGCCAGCAGTTTATCGTACTCGAACACTGAAGCTTTCTTT
- | TRBJ1-5 | - | TRBV19 | CASSRHVGNQPQHF | TGTGCCAGTAGCAGACATGTGGGCAATCAGCCCCAGCATTTT
few | TRBJ1-3 | - | TRBV19 | CASSMKGTGNTIYF | TGTGCCAGTAGTATGAAGGGGACTGGAAACACCATATATTTT
- | TRBJ2-7 | - | TRBV27 | CASSLDRYNYEQYF | TGTGCCAGCAGTTTAGACAGGTACAACTACGAGCAGTACTTC
- | TRBJ2-2 | - | TRBV2 | CASRGRFNTGELFF | TGTGCCAGCAGGGGGAGATTTAACACCGGGGAGCTGTTTTTT
once | TRBJ2-5 | - | TRBV18 | CASSPSGETQYF | TGTGCCAGCTCACCTAGTGGAGAGACCCAGTACTTC
- | TRBJ1-5 | TRBD1 | TRBV18 | CASSMDRGTNQPQHF | TGTGCCAGCTCAATGGACAGGGGCACCAATCAGCCCCAGCATTTT
- | TRBJ1-2 | - | TRBV28 | CASSPIGFYGYTF | TGTGCCAGCAGCCCCATCGGGTTCTATGGCTACACCTTC
- | TRBJ2-6 | - | TRBV5-5 | CASSLGTSSGANVLTF | TGTGCCAGCAGCTTGGGGACAAGCTCTGGGGCCAACGTCCTGACTTTC
few | TRBJ2-7 | - | TRBV3-1/TRBV3-2 | CASSPAGLGEQYF | TGTGCCAGCAGCCCCGCGGGCCTGGGCGAGCAGTACTTC
- | TRBJ2-2 | TRBD1 | TRBV27 | CASSLNRGLNTGELFF | TGTGCCAGCAGTTTAAACAGGGGGCTAAACACCGGGGAGCTGTTTTTT
- | TRBJ2-1 | - | TRBV11-2 | CASSQVGHHSYNEQFF | TGTGCCAGCAGCCAGGTGGGACACCACTCCTACAATGAGCAGTTCTTC
- | TRBJ2-1 | TRBD1 | TRBV9 | CASSDGTGRHEQFF | TGTGCCAGCAGCGACGGGACAGGACGGCATGAGCAGTTCTTC
- | TRBJ2-4 | - | TRBV11-2 | CASSSIRENIQYF | TGTGCCAGCAGCTCTATCAGGGAAAACATTCAGTACTTC
- | TRBJ1-5 | - | TRBV12-3/TRBV12-4 | CASSFAPRQPQHF | TGTGCCAGCAGTTTCGCACCGCGTCAACCCCAGCATTTT